These T cell receptor beta chains were read from a single sample in a study of Ad26.COV2.S vaccination and SARS-CoV-2 variants. The data were produced by immunoSEQ multiplex PCR, yet TCRdb's version contains in-frame clones alone and is incomplete. The sample includes some 450,000 clones, less than 95% of them seen just once. The source was peripheral blood, collected in a trial of Ad26.COV2.S vaccine versus placebo. These receptor sequences come from a person aged 18-65 years who received the Ad26.COV2.S COVID-19 vaccine or a placebo. Each CDR3 is given with its conserved first and last residue. Each record gives: V gene, CDR3 length, J gene, clone size, D gene, CDR3 DNA, CDR3 protein. D genes are given only for firm matches. Rows may omit the clone size; those that give it use once, few, many or a size class.

TRBV5-4	13	TRBJ2-7	few	TRBD1	TGTGCCAGCAGCTTTAGGGACAGAGGCGAGCAGTACTTC	CASSFRDRGEQYF
TRBV3-1/TRBV3-2	14	TRBJ2-4	-	-	TGTGCCAGCAGCCCCCGGGGCCCCAAAAACATTCAGTACTTC	CASSPRGPKNIQYF
TRBV13	14	TRBJ1-1	-	-	TGTGCCAGCAGCTTAGGGATCATGAACACTGAAGCTTTCTTT	CASSLGIMNTEAFF
TRBV4-2	14	TRBJ2-3	-	-	TGTGCCAGCAACGGCGGGCCTGATGCCGATACGCAGTATTTT	CASNGGPDADTQYF
TRBV4-2	16	TRBJ1-1	-	-	TGTGCCAGCAGCCAGACGGGTAACAGGGCGAACACTGAAGCTTTCTTT	CASSQTGNRANTEAFF
TRBV7-2	16	TRBJ2-1	-	TRBD2	TGTGCCAGCAGCTTAGGGCTAGCGGGGGGGGCAATTGGGCAGTTCTTC	CASSLGLAGGAIGQFF
TRBV19	15	TRBJ1-2	-	TRBD1	TGTGCCAGTAGCCCTGGGACAGGGGGCGTCTATGGCTACACCTTC	CASSPGTGGVYGYTF
TRBV5-5	16	TRBJ2-3	-	TRBD1	TGTGCCAGCTCCACCACCCAGGGGGACGGCACAGATACGCAGTATTTT	CASSTTQGDGTDTQYF
TRBV6-2/TRBV6-3	14	TRBJ1-4	-	-	TGTGCCAGCAGTTGGGTAGGCAGTCGGGAGAAACTGTTTTTT	CASSWVGSREKLFF
TRBV5-1	16	TRBJ2-7	-	TRBD2	TGCGCCAGCAGCATCGCCTTAGCGGGGGCAACCTACGAGCAGTACTTC	CASSIALAGATYEQYF
TRBV10-3	16	TRBJ2-5	-	-	TGTGCCATCAGTCCCGCGGGACAGAGGGACCAAGAGACCCAGTACTTC	CAISPAGQRDQETQYF
TRBV19	13	TRBJ1-2	-	-	TGTGCCAGTAGTCGGGCAGAAAACTATGGCTACACCTTC	CASSRAENYGYTF